This T cell receptor beta chain was recorded in a study of human T cells and chemical hapten exposure. Across the whole study: TCR yield per sample varied, mainly due to pooled library volumes.

Deletions cut 8 bases from V and 1 base from J, with 12 bases between. The CDR3 sequence is 14 residues long. Looked up from germline, CDR1 is KGHDR and CDR2 is SFDVKD. MiXCR was run by TCRdb on the RACE reads, yielding one entry per CDR3 protein. The sample contains about 300,000 distinct CDR3 sequences, around 5.5% of which appear only once. This clonotype was found many times. As for time point: pre-sensitization, week 0. Documented treatment: therapeutic diphenylcyclopropenone sensitization with weekly scalp DPC. The origin of this receptor is a young woman with alopecia areata. Some clones in this sample may be carry-over from other donors' samples. This sample comprised whole blood, obtained in connection with sensitization to the hapten diphenylcyclopropenone (DPC). The V call is TRBV24-1, the J call TRBJ2-3, with a possible D match to TRBD1 (6 bases). CDR3 in amino acids: CATTQGSGTDTQYF. The CDR3 nucleotides are TGTGCCACCACCCAGGGGTCGGGCACAGATACGCAGTATTTT.